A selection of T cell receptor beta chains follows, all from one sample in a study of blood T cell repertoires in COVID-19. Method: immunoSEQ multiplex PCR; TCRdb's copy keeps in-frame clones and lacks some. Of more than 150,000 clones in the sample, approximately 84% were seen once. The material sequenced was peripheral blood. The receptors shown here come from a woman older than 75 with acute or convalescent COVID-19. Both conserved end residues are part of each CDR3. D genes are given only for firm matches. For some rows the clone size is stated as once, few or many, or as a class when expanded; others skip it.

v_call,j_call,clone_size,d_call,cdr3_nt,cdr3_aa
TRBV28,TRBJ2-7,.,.,TGTGCCAGCAGTCTCCCCTCCTACGAGCAGTACTTC,CASSLPSYEQYF
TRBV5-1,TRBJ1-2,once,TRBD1,TGCGCCAGCAGCTTAGTTGGACAGGGTACTGGCTACACCTTC,CASSLVGQGTGYTF
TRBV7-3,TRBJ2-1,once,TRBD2,TGTGCCAGCAGCTTAACCCCTAGCGGGGCCCGTGGGGAGCAGTTCTTC,CASSLTPSGARGEQFF
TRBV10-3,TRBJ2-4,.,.,TGTGCCATCAGGCCGGGCAGGGGATCAAAAAACATTCAGTACTTC,CAIRPGRGSKNIQYF
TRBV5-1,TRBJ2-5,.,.,TGCGCCAGCAGCTTGAGATATACAGGCGCGGAGACCCAGTACTTC,CASSLRYTGAETQYF
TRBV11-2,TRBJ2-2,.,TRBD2,TGTGCCAGCAGCTTGACTAGCGGGAGATCCGGGGAGCTGTTTTTT,CASSLTSGRSGELFF
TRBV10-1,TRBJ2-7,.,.,TGCGCCAGCAGTGGAATAGGGGAAGGGGAGCAGTACTTC,CASSGIGEGEQYF
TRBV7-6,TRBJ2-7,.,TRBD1,TGTGCCAGCAGCTTAGGGTCAGGACAGGTCGCTTACGAGCAGTACTTC,CASSLGSGQVAYEQYF
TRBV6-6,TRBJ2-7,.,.,TGTGCCAGCACCCCGGGGAGCGGGACAGGCGAGCAGTACTTC,CASTPGSGTGEQYF
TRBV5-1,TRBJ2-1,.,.,TGCGCCAGCAGCTTGGTGAGGGCCCCGTACAATGAGCAGTTCTTC,CASSLVRAPYNEQFF